One and the same sample provided the 3 T cell receptor beta chains below, sequenced in a study of breast tumors, draining lymph nodes, adjacent tissues. MiXCR, run by TCRdb on the multiplex PCR reads, gives a single entry per CDR3 protein. This sample carries around 130,000 distinct CDR3 sequences, around 20% of them seen once, and the ten largest clones take 2% to 2.5%. Axillary draining lymph nodes of breast cancer patients supplied the node samples. Sequencing was carried out using axillary lymph node tissue. These receptors were obtained from a female donor with breast cancer. Some clones in this sample may be carry-over from other donors' samples.

This clonotype was observed at least ten times. The chain uses TRBV7-9 and TRBJ1-2, with D maybe TRBD1 (5 bases). CDR3 size: 14 residues. Germline V gene data show CDR1 as SEHNR and CDR2 as FQNEAQ (reference sequence). Trimming took 5 bases from V and 1 from J, leaving 11 bases between them. DNA for the CDR3: TGTGCCAGCAGCGCACCGGGACTTAACTATGGCTACACCTTC. Translation: CASSAPGLNYGYTF.

This clonotype was observed a few times. The junction shows a germline mismatch at one end, possibly a read error. V usage is TRBV20-1 and J usage is TRBJ2-1; TRBD2 aligns across 11 bases. CDR1 and CDR2 from the germline V gene are DFQATT and SNEGSKA (reference sequence). The CDR3 runs 22 residues. CDR3 protein: CSAGDRTSGRGARSGSYNEQFF. The DNA of the CDR3 is TGCAGTGCTGGAGATAGAACTAGCGGGAGAGGAGCCCGGAGTGGCTCCTACAATGAGCAGTTCTTC.

This clonotype was seen many times. The chain is built from TRBV6-1 and TRBJ2-2; no clear D. Germline V lookup: CDR1 MNHNS, CDR2 SASEGT. V lost 6 bases, J lost 2 bases, and 7 bases lay in between. This CDR3 is 13 amino acids long. CDR3 sequence reads: CASSETNTGELFF. The CDR3 nucleotides are TGTGCCAGCAGCGAAACCAACACCGGGGAGCTGTTTTTT.